This record looks at one T cell receptor beta chain sequence and its context. These data belong to a study of regulatory T cells in long-lasting Graves disease. Arm-PCR of CDR3 regions with iRepertoire HTBI primers generated TCR beta libraries. TCRdb called the multiplex PCR reads again in MiXCR, with one record for every CDR3 protein. The sample yields 400,000 to 500,000 distinct CDR3 sequences, roughly 15% seen once. The germline CDR1 and CDR2 sequences are MNHEY and SVGEGT. CDR3 length equals 10 residues. The V and J ends lost 4 bases and 9 bases respectively, with 5 bases between them. The time point is: newly diagnosed GD, antithyroid drugs for less than 3 months. Researchers made the TCR library from RNA that was extracted from PBMCs. This sample was shared with a second study, whose subject was T cells in Graves' hyperthyroidism and ophthalmopathy.

V is TRBV6-2 or TRBV6-3 and J is TRBJ2-3; D gene ambiguous. The clonotype comes from a woman under 30 with Graves disease. The source was peripheral blood mononuclear cells (PBMCs), collected at new diagnosis, from a patient treated with antithyroid drugs. The CDR3 bases are TGTGCCAGCAGTTTACAGACGCAGTATTTT. It translates to CASSLQTQYF.